These 25 T cell receptor beta chains were all obtained from the same sample, sequenced in a study of T cell responses to AZD1222 COVID-19 vaccine. The data were produced by immunoSEQ multiplex PCR, yet TCRdb's version contains in-frame clones alone and is incomplete. The data contain roughly 100,000 clones, about 89% of them singletons. This specimen consisted of peripheral blood, obtained on day 0 of AZD1222 vaccination. Receptors were obtained from an adult in good health.

The CDR3 coding sequence is TGTGCCAGCAGTCGGGACTGGTTAAATCAGCCCCAGCATTTT. Translation gives CASSRDWLNQPQHF. The V gene is TRBV6-5, the J gene TRBJ1-5, with D perhaps matching TRBD1 (5 bases). In germline, CDR1 is MNHEY, CDR2 SVGAGI. The V end lost 5 bases, the J end lost 4 bases, and 12 bases lay between the germline ends. The CDR3 consists of 14 residues.

The chain combines TRBV5-1 with TRBJ1-3, with unresolved D. Per the germline V gene, CDR1 is SGHRS and CDR2 is YFSETQ. The CDR3 is 13 residues long. V was cut by 1 base and J by 5 bases, with 7 bases left in between. In nucleotides, the CDR3 is TGCGCCAGCAGCTTGAACAGTCGAAACACCATATATTTT. Amino acids: CASSLNSRNTIYF.

CDR3 nucleotide sequence: TGTGCCAGCAGCCCAGGGTACGGGGTGATGGAAGCTTTCTTT. Its translation: CASSPGYGVMEAFF. J is TRBJ1-1 and V is TRBV5-6; tentative D call: TRBD1 (5 bases). Germline V lookup: CDR1 SGHDT, CDR2 YYEEEE. V lost 4 bases, J lost 8 bases, and 18 bases lay in between. This CDR3 is built from 14 residues.

V is TRBV18 and J is TRBJ1-2, with a possible D match to TRBD1 (5 bases). Germline V gene lookup returns CDR1 KGHSH and CDR2 LQKENI. V lost 1 base and J 4 bases, leaving 10 bases between the germline ends. The CDR3 has 14 amino acids. CDR3 coding DNA: TGTGCCAGCTCACCACTAGACAGCAGCTATGGCTACACCTTC. Protein sequence: CASSPLDSSYGYTF.

The rearrangement uses TRBV12-3 or TRBV12-4 and TRBJ1-5, with a tentative D call TRBD1 (5 bases). CDR3 length equals 11 residues. Deletions cut 7 bases from V and 9 bases from J, with 10 bases between. DNA of the CDR3: TGTGCCAGCACGACCGGGGGGCCCCAGCATTTT. Translated, it gives CASTTGGPQHF.

This clone has only one observation. CDR3 residues: CASSARGGTGELFF. In nucleotides, the CDR3 is TGTGCCAGCAGCGCAAGGGGAGGAACCGGGGAGCTGTTTTTT. This chain joins TRBV7-2 and TRBJ2-2; a weak D match, TRBD2 (6 bases). The CDR3 sequence is 14 residues long. V was cut by 5 bases and J by 5 bases, with 12 bases left in between. Looked up from germline, CDR1 is SGHTA and CDR2 is FQGNSA.

The CDR3 loop reads CASSLGRSGSSYEQYF. CDR3 bases: TGTGCCAGCAGCTTAGGTAGAAGCGGTAGCTCCTACGAGCAGTACTTC. This chain connects TRBV7-8 to TRBJ2-7; possibly TRBD2 for D (5 bases). Germline V gives CDR1 SGHVS, CDR2 FQNEAQ. This CDR3 region has 16 residues. Trimming removed 1 base from V and 0 bases from J, with 13 bases in between.

DNA of the CDR3: TGTGCCAGCAGCCTTACAGGGGGCTCAGGATCACCCCTCCACTTT. Translation: CASSLTGGSGSPLHF. This rearrangement joins TRBV3-1 (or the pseudogene TRBV3-2) to TRBJ1-6, with 9 bases fitting TRBD1. The CDR3 spans 15 residues. The germline V gene encodes CDR1 LGHDT and CDR2 YNNKEL (reference sequence). J gave up 10 bases and V 4 bases, and 8 bases lay outside the gene matches.

The chain recombines TRBV30 with TRBJ1-1, with D perhaps matching TRBD1 (5 bases). CDR3 length: 15 amino acids. With 2 bases removed from V and 2 bases from J, the gap between germline ends came to 15 bases. Germline V gene lookup returns CDR1 GTSNPN and CDR2 SVGIG (reference sequence). The DNA of the CDR3 is TGTGCCTGGAGTCGCGTAGACAGACGAAACACTGAAGCTTTCTTT. It yields the protein CAWSRVDRRNTEAFF. Together with reference TRBV30 and TRBJ1-1, the CDR3 gives the full variable domain: SQTIHQWPATLVQPVGSPLSLECTVEGTSNPNLYWYRQAAGRGLQLLFYSVGIGQISSEVPQNLSASRPQDRQFILSSKKLLLSDSGFYLCAWSRVDRRNTEAFFGQGTRLTVV.

The chain uses TRBV3-1 (or the pseudogene TRBV3-2) and TRBJ2-5; 8 nucleotides agree with TRBD2. The V gene end was trimmed by 2 bases and the J gene end by 5 bases; junction bases not matched to a gene: 7. Germline assignment: CDR1 LGHDT and CDR2 YNNKEL (reference sequence). The CDR3 runs to 15 residues. CDR3 DNA: TGTGCCAGCAGCCAACTCCGGGGGGGCGGGGAGACCCAGTACTTC. As protein: CASSQLRGGGETQYF.

The genes are TRBV11-2 and TRBJ1-2, with D possibly being TRBD1 (6 bases). Looked up from germline, CDR1 is SGHAT and CDR2 is FQNNGV. Trimming took off 7 bases at V and 1 base at J, with 13 bases between the two ends. The CDR3 extends over 14 amino acids. The DNA of the CDR3 is TGTGCCAGCACCCTTGGACAGCTTAACTATGGCTACACCTTC. Residues: CASTLGQLNYGYTF.

The rearrangement links TRBV20-1 to TRBJ2-1; a weak D match, TRBD2 (5 bases). The CDR3 loop spans 15 amino acids. V was cut by 3 bases and J by 0 bases, with 12 bases left in between. Germline CDR1 DFQATT, CDR2 SNEGSKA (reference sequence). The CDR3 DNA reads TGCAGTGCTAGTGCAGCGGTCACCTCCTACAATGAGCAGTTCTTC. It specifies CSASAAVTSYNEQFF.

The gene calls are TRBV19 and TRBJ1-1, with no clear D. Germline values: CDR1 LNHDA, CDR2 SQIVND (reference sequence). CDR3 length: 11 amino acids. V was pared by 4 bases and J by 9 bases, with 9 bases between. The CDR3 region is CASSTGRQAFF. In DNA, the CDR3 is TGTGCCAGTAGTACGGGTCGTCAAGCTTTCTTT.

The rearrangement joins TRBV7-8 to TRBJ1-2; TRBD1 agrees at 9 bases. Germline lookup yields CDR1 SGHVS and CDR2 FQNEAQ. The CDR3 is 14 residues long. The V and J ends lost 5 bases and 4 bases, in that order; junction bases with no gene match: 5. The chain's CDR3 is CASSQGQGGYGYTF. DNA of the CDR3: TGTGCCAGCAGCCAGGGACAGGGAGGCTATGGCTACACCTTC. Based on the CDR3 plus reference TRBV7-8 and TRBJ1-2, the full variable domain is GAGVSQSPRYKVAKRGQDVALRCDPISGHVSLFWYQQALGQGPEFLTYFQNEAQLDKSGLPSDRFFAERPEGSVSTLKIQRTQQEDSAVYLCASSQGQGGYGYTFGSGTRLTVV.

The chain recombines TRBV6-5 with TRBJ1-2; 9 bases fit TRBD1. The trim removed 2 bases at V and 8 bases at J, leaving 6 bases unmatched. The germline CDR1 and CDR2 sequences are MNHEY and SVGAGI. The CDR3 totals 14 residues. CDR3 in DNA: TGTGCCAGCAGTTACCGAGGACAGGGGACCGGCTACACCTTC. Protein product: CASSYRGQGTGYTF.

This chain connects TRBV5-1 to TRBJ2-7, with 9 bases aligning to TRBD1. Trimming took 3 bases from V and 0 from J; bases not matched to a gene: 16. The CDR3 covers 19 residues. From germline, CDR1 is SGHRS and CDR2 YFSETQ. The chain's CDR3 is CASSSPYKTRGQGSYEQYF. The CDR3 DNA follows: TGCGCCAGCAGCTCCCCGTATAAAACCCGGGGACAGGGCTCCTACGAGCAGTACTTC.

The chain recombines TRBV24-1 with TRBJ1-1; D perhaps matches TRBD1 (5 bases). V was pared by 1 base and J by 0 bases, with 14 bases between. The CDR3 covers 17 residues. Germline CDR1 and CDR2: KGHDR and SFDVKD. The CDR3 loop is CATSDFKGAGMNTEAFF. The CDR3 DNA follows: TGTGCCACCAGTGATTTTAAAGGTGCAGGGATGAACACTGAAGCTTTCTTT.

This clone was picked up a small number of times. The genes are TRBV7-9 and TRBJ2-2; D gene unclear. The V gene lost 1 base and the J gene lost 6 bases, with 6 bases spanning the gap. CDR1 and CDR2 (germline): SEHNR, FQNEAQ (reference sequence). The CDR3 runs to 13 residues. In nucleotides, the CDR3 is TGTGCCAGCAGCTTAGGTAGAGCCGGGGAGCTGTTTTTT. It translates to CASSLGRAGELFF.

The gene calls are TRBV7-2 and TRBJ2-1; 8 bases align to TRBD1. Germline-derived CDR1 and CDR2 are SGHTA and FQGNSA. With V trimmed by 5 bases and J by 6 bases, 9 bases remained unmatched. The CDR3 spans 15 residues. The chain's CDR3 is CASSKSRGQVNEQFF. The CDR3 DNA reads TGTGCCAGCAGCAAAAGCAGGGGGCAGGTCAATGAGCAGTTCTTC. The whole variable domain, remainder taken from reference TRBV7-2 and TRBJ2-1, is GAGVSQSPSNKVTEKGKDVELRCDPISGHTALYWYRQSLGQGLEFLIYFQGNSAPDKSGLPSDRFSAERTGGSVSTLTIQRTQQEDSAVYLCASSKSRGQVNEQFFGPGTRLTVL.

The V and J genes are TRBV3-1 (or the pseudogene TRBV3-2) and TRBJ2-5, with D unclear. CDR3 length: 16 residues. Per the germline V gene, CDR1 is LGHDT and CDR2 is YNNKEL (reference sequence). V was cut by 1 base and J by 7 bases, with 19 bases left in between. The DNA for the CDR3 is TGTGCCAGCAGCCAAGGGGCCGGGCCCCAAGGTGGGACCCAGTACTTC. Translating gives CASSQGAGPQGGTQYF.

The V and J genes are TRBV11-2 and TRBJ1-2, with D maybe TRBD1 (6 bases). Trimming shortened V by 4 bases and J by 7 bases, and 13 bases separated the two germline ends. CDR3 length: 13 amino acids. Germline lookup yields CDR1 SGHAT and CDR2 FQNNGV. The CDR3: CASSSVGQLGYTF. The CDR3 coding sequence is TGTGCCAGCAGCTCTGTTGGACAGCTTGGCTACACCTTC.

About this clone: The sample carries other DNA sequences with the same CDR3. V and J are TRBV29-1 and TRBJ1-2, with 7 bases fitting TRBD1. Germline CDR1 reads SQVTM; CDR2 reads ANQGSEA. The CDR3 loop spans 13 amino acids. V was pared by 6 bases and J by 0 bases, with 4 bases of the junction left unmatched. The CDR3 here is CSVETGTNYGYTF. In nucleotides, the CDR3 is TGCAGCGTGGAGACAGGGACTAACTATGGCTACACCTTC. Full variable domain (rest looked up from reference TRBV29-1 and TRBJ1-2): SAVISQKPSRDICQRGTSLTIQCQVDSQVTMMFWYRQQPGQSLTLIATANQGSEATYESGFVIDKFPISRPNLTFSTLTVSNMSPEDSSIYLCSVETGTNYGYTFGSGTRLTVV.

The V call is TRBV28, the J call TRBJ1-2, with a possible D match to TRBD1 (5 bases). In germline, CDR1 is MDHEN, CDR2 SYDVKM. The CDR3 length is 11 residues. The ends were cut back, 8 bases at V and 1 base at J, with 5 bases in the middle. Here the CDR3 reads CASGGNYGYTF. DNA of the CDR3: TGTGCCAGCGGGGGTAACTATGGCTACACCTTC.

V is TRBV6-5 and J is TRBJ2-4; 9 nucleotides line up with TRBD1. From germline, CDR1 is MNHEY and CDR2 SVGAGI. The CDR3 has 15 residues. V was clipped by 5 bases and J by 6 bases; unmatched bases: 8. This chain's CDR3 is CASSTWTGAGNIQYF. In DNA form, the CDR3 reads TGTGCCAGCAGTACCTGGACAGGGGCTGGAAACATTCAGTACTTC.

The chain couples TRBV6-5 to TRBJ1-2; possibly TRBD1 for D (5 bases). The germline gives CDR1 MNHEY, CDR2 SVGAGI. This CDR3 spans 12 amino acids. The V and J ends lost 8 bases and 4 bases respectively, with 11 bases between them. The DNA of the CDR3 is TGTGCCAGCCTAGGGCAGGGCTATGGCTACACCTTC. Amino acids: CASLGQGYGYTF.